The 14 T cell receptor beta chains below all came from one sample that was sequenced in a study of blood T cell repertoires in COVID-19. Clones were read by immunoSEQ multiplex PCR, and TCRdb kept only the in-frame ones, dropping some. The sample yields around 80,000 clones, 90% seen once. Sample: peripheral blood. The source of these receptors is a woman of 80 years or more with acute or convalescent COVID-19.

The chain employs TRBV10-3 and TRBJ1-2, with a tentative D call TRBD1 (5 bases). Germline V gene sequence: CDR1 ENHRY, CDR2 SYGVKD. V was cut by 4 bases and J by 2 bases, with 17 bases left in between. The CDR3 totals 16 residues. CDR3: CAISAEESTGNYGYTF. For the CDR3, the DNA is TGTGCCATCAGTGCGGAAGAAAGTACAGGAAACTATGGCTACACCTTC.

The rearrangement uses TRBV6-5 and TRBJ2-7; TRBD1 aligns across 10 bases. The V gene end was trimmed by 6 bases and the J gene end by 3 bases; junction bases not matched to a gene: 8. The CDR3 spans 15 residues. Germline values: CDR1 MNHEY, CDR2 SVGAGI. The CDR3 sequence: CASRDTGTGDYEQYF. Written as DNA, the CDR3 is TGTGCCAGCAGGGACACCGGGACAGGGGACTACGAGCAGTACTTC.

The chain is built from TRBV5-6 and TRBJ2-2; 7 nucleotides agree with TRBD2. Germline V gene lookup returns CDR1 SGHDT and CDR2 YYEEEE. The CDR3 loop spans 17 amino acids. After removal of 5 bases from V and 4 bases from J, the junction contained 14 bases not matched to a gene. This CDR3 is CASSSLGPSGGTGELFF. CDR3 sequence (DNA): TGTGCCAGCAGTTCCCTTGGACCTAGCGGTGGCACCGGGGAGCTGTTTTTT.

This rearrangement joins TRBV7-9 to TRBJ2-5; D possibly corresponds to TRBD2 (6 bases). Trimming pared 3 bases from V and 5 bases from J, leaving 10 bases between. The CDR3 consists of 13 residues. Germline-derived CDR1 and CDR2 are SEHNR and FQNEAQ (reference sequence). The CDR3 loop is CASSLRDKETQYF. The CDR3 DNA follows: TGTGCCAGCAGCTTGCGGGATAAGGAGACCCAGTACTTC.

CDR3 amino acids: CANHPTGGGRTEAFF. In nucleotides, the CDR3 is TGTGCCAACCATCCGACGGGAGGGGGCAGAACTGAAGCTTTCTTT. The gene calls are TRBV19 and TRBJ1-1, with 7 bases aligning to TRBD1. The ends lost 10 bases at V and 5 bases at J; junction bases unmatched: 16. CDR1 and CDR2 from the germline V gene are LNHDA and SQIVND (reference sequence). The CDR3 totals 15 residues. The complete variable domain, with remaining parts taken from reference TRBV19 and TRBJ1-1, reads DGGITQSPKYLFRKEGQNVTLSCEQNLNHDAMYWYRQDPGQGLRLIYYSQIVNDFQKGDIAEGYSVSREKKESFPLTVTSAQKNPTAFYLCANHPTGGGRTEAFFGQGTRLTVV.

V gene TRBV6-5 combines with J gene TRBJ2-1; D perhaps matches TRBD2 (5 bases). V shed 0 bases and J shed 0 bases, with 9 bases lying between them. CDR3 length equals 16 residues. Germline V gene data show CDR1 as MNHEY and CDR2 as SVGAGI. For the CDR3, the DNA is TGTGCCAGCAGTTACTCGATTGGGAGCTCCTACAATGAGCAGTTCTTC. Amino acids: CASSYSIGSSYNEQFF.

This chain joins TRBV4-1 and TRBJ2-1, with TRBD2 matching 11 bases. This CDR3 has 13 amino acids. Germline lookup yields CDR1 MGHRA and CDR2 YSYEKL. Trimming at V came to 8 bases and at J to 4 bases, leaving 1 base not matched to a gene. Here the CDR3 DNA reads TGCGCCAGCGGGACTAGCGGTTACAATGAGCAGTTCTTC. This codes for CASGTSGYNEQFF.

The CDR3 DNA follows: TGTGCCAGTAACAGGGGCTGGGGCACAGATACGCAGTATTTT. This codes for CASNRGWGTDTQYF. The J gene is TRBJ2-3, the V gene TRBV19; TRBD1 aligns across 7 bases. Germline V gene sequence: CDR1 LNHDA, CDR2 SQIVND (reference sequence). Unmatched junction bases numbered 5, after V lost 7 bases and J lost 1 base. The CDR3 consists of 14 residues.

The DNA of the CDR3 is TGTGCCAGCAGTGAGAGGACAGTAAGCACTGAAGCTTTCTTT. Translated: CASSERTVSTEAFF. The V and J genes are TRBV6-1 and TRBJ1-1; weak D call: TRBD1 (6 bases). Trimming took 3 bases from V and 4 from J, leaving 12 bases between them. In germline, CDR1 is MNHNS, CDR2 SASEGT. The CDR3 has 14 residues.

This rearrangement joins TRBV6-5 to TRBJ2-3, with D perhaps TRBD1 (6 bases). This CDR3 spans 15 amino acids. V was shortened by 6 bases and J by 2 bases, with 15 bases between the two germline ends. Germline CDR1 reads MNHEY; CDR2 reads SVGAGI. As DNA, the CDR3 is TGTGCCAGCAGAGCACAGGGTCGGTACACAGATACGCAGTATTTT. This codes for CASRAQGRYTDTQYF.

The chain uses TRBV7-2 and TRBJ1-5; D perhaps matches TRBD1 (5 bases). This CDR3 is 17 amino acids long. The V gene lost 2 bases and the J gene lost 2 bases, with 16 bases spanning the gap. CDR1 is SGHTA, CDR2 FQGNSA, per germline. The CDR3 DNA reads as TGTGCCAGCAGCTTAAAGCGGGGCGGGTGGGGCAATCAGCCCCAGCATTTT. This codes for CASSLKRGGWGNQPQHF.

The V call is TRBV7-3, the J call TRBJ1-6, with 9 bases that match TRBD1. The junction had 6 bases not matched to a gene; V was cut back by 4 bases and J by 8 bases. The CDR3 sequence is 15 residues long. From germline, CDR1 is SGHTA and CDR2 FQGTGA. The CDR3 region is CASSSLGQGHSPLHF. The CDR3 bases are TGTGCCAGCAGCTCCCTGGGACAGGGACATTCACCCCTCCACTTT.

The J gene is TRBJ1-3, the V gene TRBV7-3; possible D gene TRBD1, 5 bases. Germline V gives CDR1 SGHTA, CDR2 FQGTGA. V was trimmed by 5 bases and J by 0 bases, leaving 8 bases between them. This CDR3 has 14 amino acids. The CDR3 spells CASSQGVSGNTIYF. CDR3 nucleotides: TGTGCCAGCAGCCAGGGTGTCTCTGGAAACACCATATATTTT. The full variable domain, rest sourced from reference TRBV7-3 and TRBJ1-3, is GAGVSQTPSNKVTEKGKYVELRCDPISGHTALYWYRQSLGQGPEFLIYFQGTGAADDSGLPNDRFFAVRPEGSVSTLKIQRTERGDSAVYLCASSQGVSGNTIYFGEGSWLTVV.

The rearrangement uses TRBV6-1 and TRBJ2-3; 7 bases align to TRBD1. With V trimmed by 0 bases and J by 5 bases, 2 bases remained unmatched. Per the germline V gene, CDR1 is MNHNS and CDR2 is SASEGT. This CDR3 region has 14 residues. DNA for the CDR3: TGTGCCAGCAGTGAAGCAGGGGGCAAAGATACGCAGTATTTT. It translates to CASSEAGGKDTQYF.